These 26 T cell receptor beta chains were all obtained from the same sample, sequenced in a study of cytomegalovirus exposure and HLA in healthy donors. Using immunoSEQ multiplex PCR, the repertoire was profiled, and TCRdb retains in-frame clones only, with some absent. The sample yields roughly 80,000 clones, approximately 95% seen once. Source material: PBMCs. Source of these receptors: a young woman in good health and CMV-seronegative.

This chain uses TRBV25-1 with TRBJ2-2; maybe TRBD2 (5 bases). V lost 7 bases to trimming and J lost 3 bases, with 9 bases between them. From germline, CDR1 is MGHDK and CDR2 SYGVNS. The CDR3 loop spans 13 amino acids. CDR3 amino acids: CASTGIDTGELFF. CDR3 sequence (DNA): TGTGCCAGCACCGGGATAGACACCGGGGAGCTGTTTTTT.

CDR3 region: CASSIPGQGNEQYF. The CDR3 DNA follows: TGCGCCAGTTCGATACCGGGACAGGGTAACGAGCAGTACTTC. The rearrangement joins TRBV5-1 to TRBJ2-7, with TRBD1 matching 9 bases. Germline V gene lookup returns CDR1 SGHRS and CDR2 YFSETQ. Germline trimming cut 8 bases from V and 5 bases from J; bases unmatched to any gene: 11. The CDR3 is 14 residues long. Full variable domain (rest looked up from reference TRBV5-1 and TRBJ2-7): KAGVTQTPRYLIKTRGQQVTLSCSPISGHRSVSWYQQTPGQGLQFLFEYFSETQRNKGNFPGRFSGRQFSNSRSEMNVSTLELGDSALYLCASSIPGQGNEQYFGPGTRLTVT.

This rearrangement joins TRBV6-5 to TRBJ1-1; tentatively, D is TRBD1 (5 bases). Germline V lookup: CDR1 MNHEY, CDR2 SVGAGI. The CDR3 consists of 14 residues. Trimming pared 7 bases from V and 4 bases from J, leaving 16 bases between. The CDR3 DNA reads TGTGCCAGCAACCCTGAGGGAGGGGCCACTGAAGCTTTCTTT. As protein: CASNPEGGATEAFF.

CDR3 protein: CASSRDRVETQYF. As DNA, the CDR3 is TGTGCCAGCAGCCGGGACAGGGTTGAGACCCAGTACTTC. The chain is built from TRBV5-8 and TRBJ2-5; 9 positions match TRBD1. Germline V gene data show CDR1 as SGHTS and CDR2 as YDEGEE. The CDR3 runs 13 residues. J lost 5 bases, V lost 4 bases, and 3 bases had no gene match.

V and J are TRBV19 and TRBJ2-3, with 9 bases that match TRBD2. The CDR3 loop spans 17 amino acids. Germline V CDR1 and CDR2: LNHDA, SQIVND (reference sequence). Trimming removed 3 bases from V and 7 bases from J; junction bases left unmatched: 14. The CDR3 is CASSIVVTSGLKNTQYF. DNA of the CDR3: TGTGCCAGTAGTATCGTCGTGACTAGCGGCTTAAAAAATACGCAGTATTTT.

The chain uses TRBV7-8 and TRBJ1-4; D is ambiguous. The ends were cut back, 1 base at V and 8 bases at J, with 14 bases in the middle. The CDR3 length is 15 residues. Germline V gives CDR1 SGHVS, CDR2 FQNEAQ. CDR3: CASSLDIGLGEKLFF. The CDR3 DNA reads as TGTGCCAGCAGCTTAGACATAGGACTGGGGGAAAAACTGTTTTTT.

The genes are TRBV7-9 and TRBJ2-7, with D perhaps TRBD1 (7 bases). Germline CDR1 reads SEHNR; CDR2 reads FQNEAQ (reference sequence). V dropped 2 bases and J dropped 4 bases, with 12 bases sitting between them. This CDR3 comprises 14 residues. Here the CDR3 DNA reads TGTGCCAGCAGCTTACTGGCAGGGGGGTACGAGCAGTACTTC. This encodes CASSLLAGGYEQYF.

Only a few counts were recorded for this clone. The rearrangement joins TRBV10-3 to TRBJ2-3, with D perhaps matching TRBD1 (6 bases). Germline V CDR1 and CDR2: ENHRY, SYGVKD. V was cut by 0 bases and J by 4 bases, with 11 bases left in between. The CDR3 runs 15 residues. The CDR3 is CAISESLNRADTQYF. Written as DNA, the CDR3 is TGTGCCATCAGTGAGTCGCTCAACAGGGCAGATACGCAGTATTTT.

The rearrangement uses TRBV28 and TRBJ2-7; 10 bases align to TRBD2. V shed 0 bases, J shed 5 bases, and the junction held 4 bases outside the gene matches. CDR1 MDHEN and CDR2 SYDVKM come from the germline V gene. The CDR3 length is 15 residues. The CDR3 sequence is CASSLWLAGANEQYF. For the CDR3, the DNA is TGTGCCAGCAGTTTATGGCTAGCGGGAGCTAACGAGCAGTACTTC.

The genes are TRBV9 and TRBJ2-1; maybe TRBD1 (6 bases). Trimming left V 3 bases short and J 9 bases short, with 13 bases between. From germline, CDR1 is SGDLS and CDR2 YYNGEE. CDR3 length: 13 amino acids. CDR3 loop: CASSETGWAEQFF. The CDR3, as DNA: TGTGCCAGCAGCGAAACAGGGTGGGCTGAGCAGTTCTTC.

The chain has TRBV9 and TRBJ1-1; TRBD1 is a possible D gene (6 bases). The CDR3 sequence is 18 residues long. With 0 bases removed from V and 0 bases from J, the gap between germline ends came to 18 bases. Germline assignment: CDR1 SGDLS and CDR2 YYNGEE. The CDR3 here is CASSVGPFAGEMNTEAFF. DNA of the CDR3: TGTGCCAGCAGCGTAGGGCCTTTCGCAGGGGAAATGAACACTGAAGCTTTCTTT. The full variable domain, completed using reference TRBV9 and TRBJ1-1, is DSGVTQTPKHLITATGQRVTLRCSPRSGDLSVYWYQQSLDQGLQFLIQYYNGEERAKGNILERFSAQQFPDLHSELNLSSLELGDSALYFCASSVGPFAGEMNTEAFFGQGTRLTVV.

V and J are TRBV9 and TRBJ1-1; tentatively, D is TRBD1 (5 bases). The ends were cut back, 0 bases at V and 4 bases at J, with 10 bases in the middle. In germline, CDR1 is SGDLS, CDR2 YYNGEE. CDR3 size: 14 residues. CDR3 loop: CASSVVGVGTEAFF. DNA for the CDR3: TGTGCCAGCAGCGTAGTAGGGGTTGGCACTGAAGCTTTCTTT.

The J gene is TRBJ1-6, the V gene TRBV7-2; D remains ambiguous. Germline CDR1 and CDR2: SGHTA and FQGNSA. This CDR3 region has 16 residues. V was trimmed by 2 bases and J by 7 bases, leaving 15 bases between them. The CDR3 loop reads CASSLIGRTLNSPLHF. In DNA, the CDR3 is TGTGCCAGCAGCTTAATTGGGAGGACCTTGAATTCACCCCTCCACTTT. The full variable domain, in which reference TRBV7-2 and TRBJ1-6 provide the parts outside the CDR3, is GAGVSQSPSNKVTEKGKDVELRCDPISGHTALYWYRQSLGQGLEFLIYFQGNSAPDKSGLPSDRFSAERTGGSVSTLTIQRTQQEDSAVYLCASSLIGRTLNSPLHFGNGTRLTVT.

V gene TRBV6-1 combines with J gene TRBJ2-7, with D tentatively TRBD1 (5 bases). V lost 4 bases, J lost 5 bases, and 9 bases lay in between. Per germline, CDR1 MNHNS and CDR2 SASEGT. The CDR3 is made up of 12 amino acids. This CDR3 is CASSGQGDEQYF. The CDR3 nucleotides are TGTGCCAGCAGTGGGCAGGGTGACGAGCAGTACTTC.

CDR3 residues: CSVGPGQNYEQYF. The CDR3 nucleotides read TGCAGCGTTGGCCCGGGACAGAACTACGAGCAGTACTTC. The V gene is TRBV29-1, the J gene TRBJ2-7, with 7 bases lining up with TRBD1. Germline V gene lookup returns CDR1 SQVTM and CDR2 ANQGSEA. CDR3 length: 13 amino acids. The V segment lost 4 bases and the J segment 3 bases; nucleotides outside the gene matches: 6.

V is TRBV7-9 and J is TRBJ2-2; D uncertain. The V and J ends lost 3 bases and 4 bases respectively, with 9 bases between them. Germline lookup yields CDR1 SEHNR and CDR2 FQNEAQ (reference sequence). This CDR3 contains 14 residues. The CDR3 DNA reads TGTGCCAGCAGCTTGAGAGAACTCACCGGGGAGCTGTTTTTT. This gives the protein CASSLRELTGELFF.

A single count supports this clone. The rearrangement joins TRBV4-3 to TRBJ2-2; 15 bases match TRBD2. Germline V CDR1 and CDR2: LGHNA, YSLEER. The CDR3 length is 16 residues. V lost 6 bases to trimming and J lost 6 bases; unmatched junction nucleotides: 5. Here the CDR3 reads CASRRTSGGAPGELFF. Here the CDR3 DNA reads TGCGCCAGCAGGAGGACTAGCGGGGGGGCCCCCGGGGAGCTGTTTTTT.

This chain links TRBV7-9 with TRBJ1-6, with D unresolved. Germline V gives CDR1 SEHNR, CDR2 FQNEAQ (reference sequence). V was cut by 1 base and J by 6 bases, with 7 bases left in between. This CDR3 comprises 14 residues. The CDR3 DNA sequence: TGTGCCAGCAGCTTAGAACAGATTAATTCACCCCTCCACTTT. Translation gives CASSLEQINSPLHF. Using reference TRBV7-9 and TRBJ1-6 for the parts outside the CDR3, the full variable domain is DTGVSQNPRHKITKRGQNVTFRCDPISEHNRLYWYRQTLGQGPEFLTYFQNEAQLEKSRLLSDRFSAERPKGSFSTLEIQRTEQGDSAMYLCASSLEQINSPLHFGNGTRLTVT.

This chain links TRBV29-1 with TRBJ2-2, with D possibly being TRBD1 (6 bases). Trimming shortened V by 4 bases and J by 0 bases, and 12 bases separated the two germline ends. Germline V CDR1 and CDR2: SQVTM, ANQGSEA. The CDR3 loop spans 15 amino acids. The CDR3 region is CSVVSGTTNTGELFF. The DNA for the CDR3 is TGCAGCGTTGTGTCCGGGACAACGAACACCGGGGAGCTGTTTTTT.

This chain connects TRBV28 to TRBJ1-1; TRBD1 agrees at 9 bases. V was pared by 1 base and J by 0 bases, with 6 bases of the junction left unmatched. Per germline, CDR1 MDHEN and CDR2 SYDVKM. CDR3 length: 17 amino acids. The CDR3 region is CASSLYGTGLMNTEAFF. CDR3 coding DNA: TGTGCCAGCAGTTTATATGGGACAGGGCTTATGAACACTGAAGCTTTCTTT.

The CDR3 DNA reads as TGCAGCGTTGTGCGGCGGACTGAAGCTTTCTTT. The encoded protein is CSVVRRTEAFF. The rearrangement joins TRBV29-1 to TRBJ1-1; D ambiguous. Per the germline V gene, CDR1 is SQVTM and CDR2 is ANQGSEA. The CDR3 is made up of 11 amino acids. V was cut by 4 bases and J by 5 bases, with 8 bases left in between.

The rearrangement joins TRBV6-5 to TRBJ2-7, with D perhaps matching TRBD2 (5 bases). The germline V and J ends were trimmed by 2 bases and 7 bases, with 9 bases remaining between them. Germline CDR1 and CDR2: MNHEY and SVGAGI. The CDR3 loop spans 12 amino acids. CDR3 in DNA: TGTGCCAGCAGTTACGGCGGGCAAGAGCAGTACTTC. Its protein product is CASSYGGQEQYF.

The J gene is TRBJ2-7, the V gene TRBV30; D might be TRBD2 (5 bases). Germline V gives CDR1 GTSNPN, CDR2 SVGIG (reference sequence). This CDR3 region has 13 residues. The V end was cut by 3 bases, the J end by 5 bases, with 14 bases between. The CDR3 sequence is CAWSGIGIDEQYF. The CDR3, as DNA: TGTGCCTGGAGCGGGATTGGGATTGACGAGCAGTACTTC.

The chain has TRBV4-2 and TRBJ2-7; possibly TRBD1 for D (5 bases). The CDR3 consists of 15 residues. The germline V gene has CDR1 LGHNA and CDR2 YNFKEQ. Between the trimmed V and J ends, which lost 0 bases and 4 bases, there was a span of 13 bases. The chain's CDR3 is CASSQERTGPYEQYF. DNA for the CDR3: TGTGCCAGCAGCCAAGAGCGTACAGGCCCATACGAGCAGTACTTC.

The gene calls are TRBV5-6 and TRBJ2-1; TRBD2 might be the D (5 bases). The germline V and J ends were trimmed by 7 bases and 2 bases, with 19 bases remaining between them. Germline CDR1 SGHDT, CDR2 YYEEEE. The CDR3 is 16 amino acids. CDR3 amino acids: CASPLLAAGPYNEQFF. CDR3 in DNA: TGTGCCAGCCCCCTGCTGGCCGCGGGCCCCTACAATGAGCAGTTCTTC.

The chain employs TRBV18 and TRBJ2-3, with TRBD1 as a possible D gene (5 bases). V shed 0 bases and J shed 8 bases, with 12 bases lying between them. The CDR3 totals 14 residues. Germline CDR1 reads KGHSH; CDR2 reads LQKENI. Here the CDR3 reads CASSPPQAQLTQYF. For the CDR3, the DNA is TGTGCCAGCTCACCACCACAGGCCCAACTTACGCAGTATTTT.